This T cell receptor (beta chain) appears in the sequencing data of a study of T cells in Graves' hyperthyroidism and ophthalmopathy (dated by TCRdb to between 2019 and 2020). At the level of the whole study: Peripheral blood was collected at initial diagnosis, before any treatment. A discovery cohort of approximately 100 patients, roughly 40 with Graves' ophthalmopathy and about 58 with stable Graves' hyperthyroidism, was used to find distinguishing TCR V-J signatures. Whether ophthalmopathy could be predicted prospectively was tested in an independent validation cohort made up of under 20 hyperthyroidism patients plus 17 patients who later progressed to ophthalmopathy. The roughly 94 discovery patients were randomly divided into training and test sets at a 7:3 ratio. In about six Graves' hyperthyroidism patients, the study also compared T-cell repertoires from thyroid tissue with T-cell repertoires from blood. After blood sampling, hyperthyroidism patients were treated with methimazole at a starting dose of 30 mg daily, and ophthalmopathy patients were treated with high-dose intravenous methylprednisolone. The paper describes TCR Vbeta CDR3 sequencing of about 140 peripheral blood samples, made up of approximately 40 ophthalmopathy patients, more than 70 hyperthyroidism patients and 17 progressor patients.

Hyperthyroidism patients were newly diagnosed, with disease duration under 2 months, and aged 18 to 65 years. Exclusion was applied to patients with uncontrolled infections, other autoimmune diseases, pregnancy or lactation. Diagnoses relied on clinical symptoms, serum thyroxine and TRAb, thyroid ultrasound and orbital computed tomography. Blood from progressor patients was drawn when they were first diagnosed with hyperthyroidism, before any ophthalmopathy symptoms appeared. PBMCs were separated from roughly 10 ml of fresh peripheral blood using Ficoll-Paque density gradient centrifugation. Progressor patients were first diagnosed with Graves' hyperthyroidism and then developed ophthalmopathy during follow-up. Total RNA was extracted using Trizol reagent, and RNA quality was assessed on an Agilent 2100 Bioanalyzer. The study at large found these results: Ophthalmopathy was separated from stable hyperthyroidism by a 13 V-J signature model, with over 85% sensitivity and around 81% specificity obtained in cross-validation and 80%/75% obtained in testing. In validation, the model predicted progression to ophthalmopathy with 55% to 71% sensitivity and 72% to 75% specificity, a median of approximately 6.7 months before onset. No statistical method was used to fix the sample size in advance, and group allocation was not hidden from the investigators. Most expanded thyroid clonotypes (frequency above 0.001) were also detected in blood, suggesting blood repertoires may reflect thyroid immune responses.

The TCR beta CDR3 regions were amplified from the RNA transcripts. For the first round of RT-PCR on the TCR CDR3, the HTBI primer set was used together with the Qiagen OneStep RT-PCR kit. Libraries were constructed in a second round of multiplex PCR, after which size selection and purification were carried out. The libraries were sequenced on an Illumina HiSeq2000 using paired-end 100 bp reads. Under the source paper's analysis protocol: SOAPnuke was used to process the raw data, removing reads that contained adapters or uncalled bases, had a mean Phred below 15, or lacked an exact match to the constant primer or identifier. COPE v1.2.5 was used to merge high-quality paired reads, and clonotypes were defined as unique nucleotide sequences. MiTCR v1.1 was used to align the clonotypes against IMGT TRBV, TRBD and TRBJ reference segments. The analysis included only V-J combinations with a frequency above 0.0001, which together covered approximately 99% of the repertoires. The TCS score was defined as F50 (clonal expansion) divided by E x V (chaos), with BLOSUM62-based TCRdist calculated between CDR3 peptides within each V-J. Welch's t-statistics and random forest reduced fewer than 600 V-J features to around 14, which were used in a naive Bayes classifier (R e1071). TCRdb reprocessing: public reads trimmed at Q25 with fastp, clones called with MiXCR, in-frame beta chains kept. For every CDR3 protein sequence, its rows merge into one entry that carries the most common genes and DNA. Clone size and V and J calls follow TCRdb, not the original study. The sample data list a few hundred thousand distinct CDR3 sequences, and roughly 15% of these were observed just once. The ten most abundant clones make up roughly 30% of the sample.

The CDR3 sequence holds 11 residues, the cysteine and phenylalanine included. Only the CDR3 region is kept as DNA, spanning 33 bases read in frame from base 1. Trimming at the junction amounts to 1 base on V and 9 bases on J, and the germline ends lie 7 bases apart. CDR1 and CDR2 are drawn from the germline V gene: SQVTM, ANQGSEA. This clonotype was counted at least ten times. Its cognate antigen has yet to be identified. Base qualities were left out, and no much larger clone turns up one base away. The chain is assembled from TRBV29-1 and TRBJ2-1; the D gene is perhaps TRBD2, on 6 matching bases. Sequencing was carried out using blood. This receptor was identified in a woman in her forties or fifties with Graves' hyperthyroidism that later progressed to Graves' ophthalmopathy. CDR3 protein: CSVEVGGEQFF. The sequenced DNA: TGCAGCGTTGAAGTCGGGGGTGAGCAGTTCTTC.